This entry lists 26 T cell receptor beta chains sequenced from one sample in a study of T cells in women clearing cervical HPV infection. Sequencing was performed with immunoSEQ multiplex PCR; in TCRdb, only in-frame clones are kept and a portion is missing. The table for this sample gives approximately 34,000 clones. The sequenced sample consisted of blood buffy coat. These TCRs come from a woman aged 18 to 69 with a cervical HPV16 infection that either progressed to CIN3+ or cleared (not recorded which).

Comment on this clone: The read halts 3 residues ahead of the CDR3 end, with the missing end drawn from the germline J gene. V usage is TRBV5-1 and J usage is TRBJ2-7; weak D call: TRBD2 (6 bases). CDR1 is SGHRS and CDR2 is YFSETQ in the germline V gene. V was pared by 5 bases and J by 0 bases, with 12 bases between. The CDR3 contains 14 residues. The CDR3 is CASRFDGGSYEQYF. The DNA read from the CDR3 is TGCGCCAGCAGATTCGACGGGGGCTCCTACGAG.

The CDR3 spells CASFSSGGPTDTYTF. CDR3 DNA, as far as it was read: TGTGCCAGTTTTTCTAGCGGGGGCCCCACAGATACG. The chain recombines TRBV19 with TRBJ1-2, with TRBD1 as a possible D gene (6 bases). The read is 3 residues too short to cover the CDR3 end, so that end is filled in from the germline J gene. The length of the CDR3 is 15 residues. The germline V gene encodes CDR1 LNHDA and CDR2 SQIVND (reference sequence).

Concerning this clone: The read ends 3 residues early relative to the CDR3; the germline J gene fills the gap. The chain combines TRBV19 with TRBJ1-5; 7 positions match TRBD1. J lost 4 bases, V lost 3 bases, and 3 bases had no gene match. The CDR3 is 14 amino acids. Germline values: CDR1 LNHDA, CDR2 SQIVND (reference sequence). The covered CDR3 bases are TGTGCCAGTAGTATCCAGACAGGGAATCAGCCC. As protein: CASSIQTGNQP. The complete CDR3 reads CASSIQTGNQPQHF.

In regard to this clone: The sequence runs out 3 residues before the end of the CDR3; the remainder is reconstructed from the germline J gene. The chain employs TRBV7-9 and TRBJ1-2; 10 bases are a match to TRBD1. The CDR3 spans 15 residues. Germline CDR1 is SEHNR and CDR2 is FQNEAQ (reference sequence). After removal of 5 bases from V and 7 bases from J, the junction contained 10 bases not matched to a gene. The DNA read from the CDR3 is TGTGCCAGCAGCACCGGGACAGGGGAAATGGGTGGC. Translation gives CASSTGTGEMGG. The entire CDR3 sequence reads CASSTGTGEMGGYTF.

Regarding this clone: Read sequence stops 3 residues before the CDR3 end, and the germline J gene provides the missing end. The rearrangement uses TRBV20-1 and TRBJ2-3; TRBD1 matches at 7 bases. Germline trimming cut 5 bases from V and 7 bases from J; bases unmatched to any gene: 6. The CDR3 sequence is 12 residues long. Germline V gene sequence: CDR1 DFQATT, CDR2 SNEGSKA (reference sequence). Incomplete CDR3 DNA: TGCAGTGCTCCGACAGGGACGAATACG. It codes for CSAPTGTNT. From start to end, the CDR3 is CSAPTGTNTQYF.

As for this clone: The read ends 3 residues before the CDR3 terminus; that terminus is restored from the germline J gene. The chain uses TRBV10-2 and TRBJ1-1, with TRBD1 matching 7 bases. Germline assignment: CDR1 WSHSY and CDR2 SAAADI. This CDR3 contains 13 residues. The trim removed 5 bases at V and 4 bases at J, leaving 4 bases unmatched. CDR3 residues: CASSFRTGTEAFF. The covered CDR3 bases are TGCGCCAGCAGTTTCCGGACAGGCACTGAA.

With regard to this clone: The read terminates 3 residues before the CDR3 end, so the remaining end is supplied by the germline J gene. The rearrangement uses TRBV7-3 and TRBJ2-1; tentatively, D is TRBD1 (5 bases). The CDR3 is 13 residues long. The germline gives CDR1 SGHTA, CDR2 FQGTGA. Between the trimmed V and J ends, which lost 3 bases and 9 bases, there was a span of 12 bases. This chain's CDR3 is CASSLNQGSEQFF. CDR3 DNA (partial): TGTGCCAGCAGCTTGAACCAGGGTAGTGAG.

Regarding this clone: Sequencing ends 3 residues short of the CDR3 end; the germline J gene provides the rest. The rearrangement uses TRBV18 and TRBJ2-3, with 8 nucleotides matching TRBD2. Germline assignment: CDR1 KGHSH and CDR2 LQKENI. Losses at the gene ends were 6 bases for V and 0 bases for J; bases not matched to a gene: 5. The CDR3 extends over 15 amino acids. CDR3 DNA, as far as it was read: TGTGCCAGCTCCCGAGCGGGAGCTAGCACAGATACG. It is translated as CASSRAGASTDT. The complete CDR3 protein is CASSRAGASTDTQYF.

In regard to this clone: The CDR3 end lies 3 residues beyond the end of the read and is filled in from the germline J gene. The genes are TRBV2 and TRBJ2-7; 8 bases match TRBD1. The CDR3 length is 11 residues. V was pared by 8 bases and J by 4 bases, with 1 base of the junction left unmatched. Germline values: CDR1 SNHLY, CDR2 FYNNEI. The CDR3 bases that were read are TGTGCCAGCGGACAGGGTTACGAG. The encoded protein is CASGQGYE. The entire CDR3 protein reads CASGQGYEQYF.

As regards this clone: The read is 3 residues too short to cover the CDR3 end, so that end is filled in from the germline J gene. The chain carries TRBV30 and TRBJ1-2, with 8 bases fitting TRBD1. The trim removed 2 bases at V and 4 bases at J, leaving 9 bases unmatched. Germline assignment: CDR1 GTSNPN and CDR2 SVGIG (reference sequence). The CDR3 is 15 residues long. The CDR3 here is CAWSRMAGGLYGYTF. CDR3 DNA (partial): TGTGCCTGGAGTCGGATGGCAGGGGGCCTCTATGGC.

Note on this clone: The read stops 3 residues short of the end of the CDR3; the missing end is completed from the germline J gene. This rearrangement joins TRBV10-3 to TRBJ2-5; 10 nucleotides line up with TRBD1. The CDR3 length is 15 residues. V shed 3 bases and J 4 bases; nucleotides not matched to a gene: 5. Germline CDR1 reads ENHRY; CDR2 reads SYGVKD. Incomplete CDR3 DNA: TGTGCCATCAGTGATGGGAGGACAGGGGGAGAGACC. As protein: CAISDGRTGGET. The complete CDR3 sequence is CAISDGRTGGETQYF.

Details on this clone: The DNA ends 3 residues before the CDR3 does, and the rest of the CDR3 is filled in from the germline J gene. This chain uses TRBV19 with TRBJ2-3, with 7 bases aligning to TRBD2. The CDR3 contains 14 residues. Germline V lookup: CDR1 LNHDA, CDR2 SQIVND (reference sequence). V lost 3 bases and J lost 1; bases outside the gene matches: 1. The CDR3 spells CASSIRGGTDTQYF. The covered CDR3 bases are TGTGCCAGTAGTATTCGGGGGGGCACAGATACG.

In the case of this clone: The read terminates 3 residues ahead of where the CDR3 ends, so the germline J gene completes it. This sequence joins TRBV11-3 and TRBJ2-7; maybe TRBD1 (6 bases). This CDR3 is 12 amino acids long. Germline V gene sequence: CDR1 SGHNT, CDR2 YENEEA. With 4 bases removed from V and 4 bases from J, the gap between germline ends came to 8 bases. The CDR3 reads CASSSQGYEQYF. CDR3 DNA, as far as it was read: TGTGCCAGCAGCTCACAGGGATACGAG.

A note on this clone: The read halts 3 residues ahead of the CDR3 end, with the missing end drawn from the germline J gene. V usage is TRBV7-3 and J usage is TRBJ2-5, with 8 bases matching TRBD2. CDR3 length: 15 residues. Germline loops: CDR1 SGHTA, CDR2 FQGTGA. V trimming: 5 bases; J trimming: 5 bases; junction bases outside the gene matches: 10. CDR3 bases read: TGTGCCAGCAGCGCATCGGGGGGGCGTTCCGAGACC. Encoded protein: CASSASGGRSET. The full CDR3 protein reads CASSASGGRSETQYF. Supplemented by reference TRBV7-3 and TRBJ2-5, the full variable domain reads GAGVSQTPSNKVTEKGKYVELRCDPISGHTALYWYRQSLGQGPEFLIYFQGTGAADDSGLPNDRFFAVRPEGSVSTLKIQRTERGDSAVYLCASSASGGRSETQYFGPGTRLLVL.

As concerns this clone: Coverage ceases 3 residues before the CDR3 finishes, and the germline J gene fills in the end. The genes are TRBV7-3 and TRBJ2-2; D ambiguous. The CDR3 runs 13 residues. V was trimmed by 0 bases and J by 5 bases, leaving 4 bases between them. Germline V gene lookup returns CDR1 SGHTA and CDR2 FQGTGA. CDR3 DNA, as far as it was read: TGTGCCAGCAGCTTAACAGGGACCGGGGAG. Protein product: CASSLTGTGE. The entire CDR3 is CASSLTGTGELFF.

A word on this clone: The read ends 3 residues shy of where the CDR3 ends; the end is completed using the germline J gene. The chain links TRBV5-1 to TRBJ2-5, with D uncertain. The V gene lost 1 base and the J gene lost 2 bases, with 9 bases spanning the gap. Germline V gives CDR1 SGHRS, CDR2 YFSETQ. The CDR3 sequence is 14 residues long. The CDR3 is CASSLSGRQETQYF. The CDR3 bases that were read are TGCGCCAGCAGCTTGTCAGGCCGTCAAGAGACC. The entire variable domain, with the rest obtained from reference TRBV5-1 and TRBJ2-5, is as follows: KAGVTQTPRYLIKTRGQQVTLSCSPISGHRSVSWYQQTPGQGLQFLFEYFSETQRNKGNFPGRFSGRQFSNSRSEMNVSTLELGDSALYLCASSLSGRQETQYFGPGTRLLVL.

Regarding this clone: The read halts 3 residues ahead of the CDR3 end, with the missing end drawn from the germline J gene. The chain joins TRBV2 to TRBJ1-6; possibly TRBD1 for D (6 bases). V was trimmed by 6 bases and J by 9 bases, leaving 12 bases between them. Germline V gene lookup returns CDR1 SNHLY and CDR2 FYNNEI. The CDR3 length is 13 residues. The covered CDR3 bases are TGTGCCAGCAGAGACAGGTCGATTTCACCC. It translates to CASRDRSISP. The whole CDR3 is CASRDRSISPLHF.

About this clone itself: The read ends 3 residues early relative to the CDR3; the germline J gene fills the gap. V is TRBV20-1 and J is TRBJ2-2, with 8 bases fitting TRBD1. The CDR3 totals 14 residues. V lost 2 bases and J lost 6; bases outside the gene matches: 5. The germline V gene has CDR1 DFQATT and CDR2 SNEGSKA (reference sequence). CDR3 residues: CSARQGAGPGELFF. The CDR3 DNA, read in part, is TGCAGTGCTAGACAGGGGGCGGGCCCCGGGGAG.

Turning to this clone: The CDR3 end lies 3 residues beyond the end of the read and is filled in from the germline J gene. V usage is TRBV7-2 and J usage is TRBJ2-1; no definite D call. V was clipped by 2 bases and J by 0 bases, with 8 bases between them. The CDR3 length is 15 residues. Per the germline V gene, CDR1 is SGHTA and CDR2 is FQGNSA. Partial CDR3 DNA: TGTGCCAGCAGCTTACTAGGCGGCTCCTACAATGAG. This gives the protein CASSLLGGSYNE. The CDR3 as a whole reads CASSLLGGSYNEQFF.

On this clone: The sequenced fragment ends 3 residues before the CDR3 boundary, so the rest is inferred from the germline J gene. V and J are TRBV11-2 and TRBJ1-1; TRBD1 might be the D (5 bases). The CDR3 runs 14 residues. The germline V gene has CDR1 SGHAT and CDR2 FQNNGV. V was clipped by 6 bases and J by 5 bases, with 16 bases between them. The sequenced CDR3 bases are TGTGCCAGCAGGGTCTCAGGGTCGAGAACTGAA. Translated, it gives CASRVSGSRTE. The whole CDR3 protein is CASRVSGSRTEAFF.

With regard to this clone: From the germline J gene comes the end of the CDR3, since the read stops 3 residues before it. J is TRBJ2-3 and V is TRBV19; 8 nucleotides line up with TRBD2. The CDR3 runs 14 residues. Germline V gene sequence: CDR1 LNHDA, CDR2 SQIVND (reference sequence). Trimming took 5 bases from V and 6 from J; bases not matched to a gene: 7. CDR3 bases read: TGTGCCAGTAGTCGCCTAGGCGGGGGGGATACG. Encoded protein: CASSRLGGGDT. The whole CDR3 sequence reads CASSRLGGGDTQYF.

In regard to this clone: The CDR3 goes on 3 residues after the read ends, and that part is filled in from the germline J gene. The chain has TRBV7-2 and TRBJ2-4; 8 bases align to TRBD1. This CDR3 contains 15 residues. Per germline, CDR1 SGHTA and CDR2 FQGNSA. Partial CDR3 DNA: TGTGCCAGCAGCTTATTCGATCCAGGGGGCAGTGGT. Residues: CASSLFDPGGSG. The CDR3 in full is CASSLFDPGGSGQYF.

For this clone: Sequencing ends 3 residues short of the CDR3 end; the germline J gene provides the rest. The chain uses TRBV10-2 and TRBJ2-5; 10 bases map to TRBD2. The CDR3 spans 14 residues. Trimming removed 6 bases from V and 3 bases from J; junction bases left unmatched: 4. The germline V gene encodes CDR1 WSHSY and CDR2 SAAADI. The sequenced part of the CDR3 DNA is TGCGCCAGCAGGGGGCTAGCGGGGGAAGAGACC. Its protein is CASRGLAGEET. The whole CDR3 sequence reads CASRGLAGEETQYF.

On this clone itself: The read gets to within 3 residues of the CDR3 end, and the germline J gene fills in the rest. This chain joins TRBV14 and TRBJ1-2; tentative D call: TRBD1 (5 bases). CDR1 and CDR2 (germline): SGHDN, FVKESK. This CDR3 comprises 14 residues. Trimming left V 1 base short and J 4 bases short, with 10 bases between. The CDR3 bases that were read are TGTGCCAGCAGCCAAGGGCCGCAGGGCTATGGC. This gives the protein CASSQGPQGYG. The complete CDR3 reads CASSQGPQGYGYTF.

The CDR3 bases that were read are TGTGCCAGCAGTGAAGGACAGGGAGGGTCCTCCTATGGC. It yields the protein CASSEGQGGSSYG. The entire CDR3 protein is CASSEGQGGSSYGYTF. This chain links TRBV6-1 with TRBJ1-2, with 7 bases aligning to TRBD1. The read stops 3 residues short of the end of the CDR3; the missing end is completed from the germline J gene. This CDR3 spans 16 amino acids. The V segment lost 1 base and the J segment 4 bases; nucleotides outside the gene matches: 9. From germline, CDR1 is MNHNS and CDR2 SASEGT.

Notes on this clone: Coverage ceases 3 residues before the CDR3 finishes, and the germline J gene fills in the end. This chain joins TRBV4-2 and TRBJ1-2, with 8 bases fitting TRBD1. Per the germline V gene, CDR1 is LGHNA and CDR2 is YNFKEQ. This CDR3 has 17 residues. The CDR3 region is CASSQNPSGTGLGGYTF. The sequenced part of the CDR3 DNA is TGTGCCAGCAGCCAAAATCCCTCGGGGACAGGTCTGGGCGGC.